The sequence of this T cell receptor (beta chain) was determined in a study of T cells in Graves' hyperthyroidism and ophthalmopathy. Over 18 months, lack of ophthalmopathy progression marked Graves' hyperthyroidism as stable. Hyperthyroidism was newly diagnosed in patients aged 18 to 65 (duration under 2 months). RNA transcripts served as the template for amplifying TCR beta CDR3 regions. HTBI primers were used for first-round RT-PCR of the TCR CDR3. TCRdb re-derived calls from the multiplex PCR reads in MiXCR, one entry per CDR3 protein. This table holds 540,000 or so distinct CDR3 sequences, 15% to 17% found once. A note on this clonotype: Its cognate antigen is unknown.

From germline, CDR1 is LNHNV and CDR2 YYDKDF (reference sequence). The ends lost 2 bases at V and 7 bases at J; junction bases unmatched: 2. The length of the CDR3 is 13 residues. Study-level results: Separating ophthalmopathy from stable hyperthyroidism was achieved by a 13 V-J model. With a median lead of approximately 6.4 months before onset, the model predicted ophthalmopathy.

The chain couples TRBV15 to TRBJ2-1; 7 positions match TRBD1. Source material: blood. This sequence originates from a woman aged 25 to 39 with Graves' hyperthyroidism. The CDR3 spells CATSRRDRNEQFF. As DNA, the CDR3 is TGTGCCACCAGCAGAAGGGACAGAAATGAGCAGTTCTTC.